Below, one T cell receptor (beta chain) is given with its context. This CDR3 is built from 16 residues. Trimming stripped 2 bases from V and 9 bases from J, with 20 bases between. In germline, CDR1 is LNHDA, CDR2 SQIVND (reference sequence). Produced via immunoSEQ multiplex PCR; TCRdb's table is partial and in-frame only. The repertoire holds more than 100,000 clones, about four fifths seen once, with 8.4% in the top ten. This sample stems from a study of blood T cell repertoires in COVID-19. Sequencing input: peripheral blood. The clonotype comes from a woman aged 55-69 years with active or convalescent COVID-19. The chain recombines TRBV19 with TRBJ2-1, with D tentatively TRBD1 (5 bases). The CDR3 region has the DNA TGTGCCAGTAGTATAATAATTAAGACTGACAGTCCTGAGCAGTTCTTC. Its translation is CASSIIIKTDSPEQFF. Complete variable domain (other parts from reference TRBV19 and TRBJ2-1): DGGITQSPKYLFRKEGQNVTLSCEQNLNHDAMYWYRQDPGQGLRLIYYSQIVNDFQKGDIAEGYSVSREKKESFPLTVTSAQKNPTAFYLCASSIIIKTDSPEQFFGPGTRLTVL.